The present TCR beta chain was sequenced within a study of Ad26.COV2.S vaccination and SARS-CoV-2 variants. Study-level information: Intramuscular Ad26.COV2.S doses were given once or twice, 56 days apart.

Clones were read by immunoSEQ multiplex PCR, and TCRdb kept only the in-frame ones, dropping some. The sample holds 300,000 to 350,000 clones; 70% to 90% are singletons and the top ten take 9.5% to 12%. Study-wide results and caveats: Post-vaccination breadth of spike-specific CD8+ and CD4+ T cell responses was reportedly substantial. Recipients of vaccine and of placebo showed similar breadth of their non-spike TCR repertoires.

The CDR3 covers 14 residues. In germline, CDR1 is MNHEY, CDR2 SVGEGT. Unmatched junction bases numbered 6, after V lost 8 bases and J lost 0 bases. Treatment described: around 19 received Ad26.COV2.S at low or high dose, single or two shots; about five received placebo; per-sample allocation not given. Vaccine and placebo recipients were sampled on day 63 after the first injection. Vaccine was an Ad26 vector expressing Wuhan-strain SARS-CoV-2 spike. Notes on this clone: Its antigen remains unidentified.

This chain links TRBV6-2 or TRBV6-3 with TRBJ1-1, with 7 bases matching TRBD1. This receptor was identified in a person aged 18-65 years who received the Ad26.COV2.S COVID-19 vaccine or a placebo. The specimen was peripheral blood, collected in a trial of Ad26.COV2.S vaccine versus placebo. As DNA, the CDR3 is TGTGCCAGCCGCCCGGGACAGCTGAACACTGAAGCTTTCTTT. Translated, it gives CASRPGQLNTEAFF.